The rows below give T cell receptor beta chains drawn from one sample of a study of technical replicates of blood from several donors. Profiling relied on immunoSEQ multiplex PCR, and the TCRdb table lists in-frame clones only, not all of them. The sample holds 55,000 to 85,000 clones, about 97% seen once. Sequencing was performed on T cells isolated from PBMCs. The receptors stem from a human donor in good health. CDR3s include the opening cysteine and the closing phenylalanine or tryptophan. A D gene is named only where the DNA matches it firmly. Clone sizes are given selectively: once, few, many, or a class where the clone is expanded.

abundance,j_gene,d_gene,v_gene,CDR3nt,CDR3aa
-,TRBJ2-1,-,TRBV7-9,TGTGCCAGCAGTCCCCCTCAGGGGAGCTCCTACAATGAGCAGTTCTTC,CASSPPQGSSYNEQFF
-,TRBJ2-7,-,TRBV7-2,TGTGCCAGCAGTTTTACTAGCAGTCCCTACGAGCAGTACTTC,CASSFTSSPYEQYF
once,TRBJ2-7,TRBD2,TRBV6-5,TGTGCCAGCAGAGATAGCGGGAGGGCCTCCTACGAGCAGTACTTC,CASRDSGRASYEQYF
once,TRBJ2-7,-,TRBV6-5,TGTGCCAGCAGTTACTCTCAGGGGCCCCAGGAGCAGTACTTC,CASSYSQGPQEQYF
-,TRBJ1-1,TRBD1,TRBV30,TGTGCCTGCCGGGACAGGGGGTACTACACTGAAGCTTTCTTT,CACRDRGYYTEAFF
-,TRBJ2-7,-,TRBV14,TGTGCCAGCAGCCCCCGGGATTTGGGAGCAGAGTTTTACGAGCAGTACTTC,CASSPRDLGAEFYEQYF
-,TRBJ1-1,-,TRBV28,TGTGCCAGCAGTTTCGCAGGGTTGGGCACTGAAGCTTTCTTT,CASSFAGLGTEAFF
-,TRBJ2-2,TRBD1,TRBV7-3,TGTGCCAGCAGCCGACAGGGGAACACCGGGGAGCTGTTTTTT,CASSRQGNTGELFF
-,TRBJ2-7,-,TRBV15,TGTGCCACCAGCAGAGGTGGGACTTTCTACGAGCAGTACTTC,CATSRGGTFYEQYF
-,TRBJ2-7,TRBD1,TRBV10-3,TGTGCCATCAGCGGGACAGGTACCCACGAGCAGTACTTC,CAISGTGTHEQYF
-,TRBJ1-5,TRBD1,TRBV28,TGTGCCAGCAGTACCGAAGACAGGGCTCATCAGCCCCAGCATTTT,CASSTEDRAHQPQHF
-,TRBJ2-7,-,TRBV19,TGTGCCAGTAGTGTCCTCTGGGGGGAGAGCTCCTACGAGCAGTACTTC,CASSVLWGESSYEQYF
-,TRBJ2-1,-,TRBV7-8,TGTGCCAGCAGCTTAGCGCCGGCGGGACCTCCAAATGAGCAGTTCTTC,CASSLAPAGPPNEQFF
-,TRBJ1-1,TRBD1,TRBV5-8,TGTGCCAGCAGCTGGTCGGGACAGTCGAACACTGAAGCTTTCTTT,CASSWSGQSNTEAFF
-,TRBJ1-1,-,TRBV28,TGTGCCAGCAGTTTACAGGGGTGGAATGCTTTCTTT,CASSLQGWNAFF
-,TRBJ1-1,-,TRBV12-2,TGTGCAAGTCGTACCAAGGGGGCGAACACTGAAGCTTTCTTT,CASRTKGANTEAFF
-,TRBJ2-1,TRBD2,TRBV19,TGTGCCAGTAGTATAGGAGCTAGCGGGAGAATTAATGAGCAGTTCTTC,CASSIGASGRINEQFF
-,TRBJ2-1,TRBD2,TRBV7-8,TGTGCCAGCAGCTTCGTACTAGCGCCCAACAATGAGCAGTTCTTC,CASSFVLAPNNEQFF
-,TRBJ2-4,TRBD1,TRBV28,TGTGCCAGCAGTACCCGGGACAGGGAAAACATTCAGTACTTC,CASSTRDRENIQYF
-,TRBJ2-3,TRBD1,TRBV7-3,TGTGCCAGCAGCTCTGGAGACAGGGGAATCGTGGCGGATACGCAGTATTTT,CASSSGDRGIVADTQYF
-,TRBJ2-1,-,TRBV29-1,TGCAGCGTTGTTCTTAGCTCCTACAATGAGCAGTTCTTC,CSVVLSSYNEQFF
once,TRBJ1-1,TRBD1,TRBV19,TGTGCCAGTAGTATGAGACAGGGGGGGACTGAAGCTTTCTTT,CASSMRQGGTEAFF
-,TRBJ1-1,TRBD1,TRBV13,TGTGCCAGCAGCCCTGGACAGGACGTTACACTGATTAGAGCTTTCTTT,CASSPGQDVTLIRAFF
once,TRBJ1-5,-,TRBV6-1,TGTGCCAGCAGTGAACTTGTGCTACAGCATTTT,CASSELVLQHF
-,TRBJ2-7,TRBD1,TRBV4-1,TGCGCCAGCACCGCCCGGGACAGGGGAGCCTACGAGCAGTACTTC,CASTARDRGAYEQYF
-,TRBJ2-2,-,TRBV10-3,TGTGCCACGACTCAGGGAATCGGGGAGCTGTTTTTT,CATTQGIGELFF
-,TRBJ1-1,TRBD1,TRBV19,TGTGCCACGATGACAGGGGAGATCACTGAAGCTTTCTTT,CATMTGEITEAFF
-,TRBJ1-1,-,TRBV5-1,TGCGCCAGCAGCTTGGGCAGGGACATGAACACTGAAGCTTTCTTT,CASSLGRDMNTEAFF
-,TRBJ1-5,-,TRBV7-8,TGTGCCAGCAGTCTCTCATATCTGGCGGATATACAGCCCCAGCATTTT,CASSLSYLADIQPQHF
-,TRBJ2-1,-,TRBV10-3,TGTGCCACCTCCGAGGAGCAGTTCTTC,CATSEEQFF
-,TRBJ1-4,-,TRBV9,TGTGCCAGCAGCGTATCCAGGCAGGATGAAAAACTGTTTTTT,CASSVSRQDEKLFF
-,TRBJ2-7,TRBD1,TRBV28,TGTGCCAGCAGTTACCAGGACAGGACCTACGAGCAGTACTTC,CASSYQDRTYEQYF
-,TRBJ2-7,-,TRBV27,TGTGCCAGCAGCGCGGATACAGGGAGTTACGAGCAGTACTTC,CASSADTGSYEQYF
-,TRBJ1-1,TRBD1,TRBV27,TGTGCCAGCAGTTCCCTGGACAGGTTGAAGAACACTGAAGCTTTCTTT,CASSSLDRLKNTEAFF
-,TRBJ2-1,TRBD1,TRBV19,TGTGCCAGTAGTACCTCCGGGACAGGGACCCTCAATGAGCAGTTCTTC,CASSTSGTGTLNEQFF
-,TRBJ2-7,-,TRBV28,TGTGCCGCCCAAGGGGCCTACGAGCAGTACTTC,CAAQGAYEQYF
once,TRBJ2-1,-,TRBV9,TGTGCCAGCAGCGAACTTGATAGGGCTAGCGAATACAATGAGCAGTTCTTC,CASSELDRASEYNEQFF
once,TRBJ2-7,-,TRBV7-2,TGTGCCAGCAGCCCCGAACGGCCCCGGCCGGGTTCCTACGAGCAGTACTTC,CASSPERPRPGSYEQYF
-,TRBJ2-2,-,TRBV2,TGTGCCAGCAGGGCTAGTCACACCGGGGAGCTGTTTTTT,CASRASHTGELFF
-,TRBJ2-2,TRBD2,TRBV7-3,TGTGCCAGCCGGGGACTAGCGGAAAACACCGGGGAGCTGTTTTTT,CASRGLAENTGELFF
-,TRBJ2-3,-,TRBV28,TGTGCCAGCAGTTTGTTTCGGGTCAGCACAGATACGCAGTATTTT,CASSLFRVSTDTQYF
once,TRBJ1-1,-,TRBV11-2,TGTGCCAGCAGCCCCGGGAGGACAGCTGAAGCTTTCTTT,CASSPGRTAEAFF
-,TRBJ1-2,-,TRBV4-1,TGCGCCAGCAGCCAAGATTACGGGTATGGCTACACCTTC,CASSQDYGYGYTF
once,TRBJ2-6,-,TRBV29-1,TGCAGCGTCCTACGGGGGTCTGGGGCCAACGTCCTGACTTTC,CSVLRGSGANVLTF
-,TRBJ1-2,TRBD1,TRBV10-3,TGTGCCATCAGGGAGGTTTGGACAGGGGGTAACTATGGCTACACCTTC,CAIREVWTGGNYGYTF
-,TRBJ1-1,-,TRBV6-1,TGTGCCAGCAACCACAGGGAATTCGGCACTGAAGCTTTCTTT,CASNHREFGTEAFF
-,TRBJ2-1,TRBD2,TRBV19,TGTGCCAGTACCGCGGGAGGTTATGACAATGAGCAGTTCTTC,CASTAGGYDNEQFF